Here is one T cell receptor (beta chain) with its context. The data stem from a study of blood T cell repertoires in COVID-19. Only in-frame clones appear in the TCRdb table, and some are missing; sequencing was by immunoSEQ multiplex PCR. This table holds roughly 150,000 clones, under 90% found once. Germline trimming cut 1 base from V and 7 bases from J; bases unmatched to any gene: 12. This CDR3 is built from 16 residues. CDR1 and CDR2 from the germline V gene are LGHDT and YNNKEL (reference sequence). The rearrangement joins TRBV3-1 (or the pseudogene TRBV3-2) to TRBJ1-2; 7 positions match TRBD1. The sequence was collected from a human donor in a cohort sampled during active COVID-19. Source material: peripheral blood. The CDR3 spells CASSQAPSGGSFGYTF. Here the CDR3 DNA reads TGTGCCAGCAGCCAAGCCCCATCAGGGGGAAGTTTTGGCTACACCTTC.